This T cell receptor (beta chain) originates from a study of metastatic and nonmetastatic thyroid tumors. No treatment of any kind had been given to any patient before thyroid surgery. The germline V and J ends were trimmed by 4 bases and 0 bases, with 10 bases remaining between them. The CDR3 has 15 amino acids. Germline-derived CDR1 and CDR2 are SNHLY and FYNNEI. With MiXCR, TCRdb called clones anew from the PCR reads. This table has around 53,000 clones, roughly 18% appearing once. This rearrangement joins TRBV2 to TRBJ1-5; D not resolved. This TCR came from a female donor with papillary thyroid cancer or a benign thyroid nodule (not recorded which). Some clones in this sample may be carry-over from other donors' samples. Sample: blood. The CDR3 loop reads CASSAGKVSNQPQHF. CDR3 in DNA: TGTGCCAGCAGTGCGGGAAAAGTTAGCAATCAGCCCCAGCATTTT.